A selection of T cell receptor beta chains follows, all from one sample in a study of OX40 agonist ivuxolimab in advanced cancers. Libraries were prepared by immunoSEQ multiplex PCR; TCRdb keeps only in-frame clonotypes and omits some of them. The sample yields about 120,000 clones, approximately 90% seen once. Source: CD4+ or CD8+ T cells sorted from blood, taken in a trial of the OX40 agonist ivuxolimab. All receptors come from an adult with an advanced solid tumor such as melanoma, head and neck, liver or kidney cancer. CDR3s include the opening cysteine and the closing phenylalanine or tryptophan. The order of the fields is D gene, V gene, CDR3 length, clone size, J gene, CDR3 DNA, CDR3 protein. The D gene is left open where the match is weak. The size field is filled for only some rows; it gives once, few, many or a size class.

d_call: -; v_call: TRBV7-2; cdr3_length: 13; clone_size: once; j_call: TRBJ1-2; cdr3_nt: TGTGCCAGCAGCTCCCAGGGAGCCAATGGCTACACCTTC; cdr3_aa: CASSSQGANGYTF
d_call: -; v_call: TRBV4-1; cdr3_length: 13; clone_size: -; j_call: TRBJ2-5; cdr3_nt: TGCGCCAGCAGCCAAACTTTCCCAGAGACCCAGTACTTC; cdr3_aa: CASSQTFPETQYF
d_call: TRBD1; v_call: TRBV11-2; cdr3_length: 13; clone_size: -; j_call: TRBJ2-7; cdr3_nt: TGTGCCAGCAGCGGACAGGGGGCTTACGAGCAGTACTTC; cdr3_aa: CASSGQGAYEQYF
d_call: -; v_call: TRBV18; cdr3_length: 14; clone_size: -; j_call: TRBJ1-3; cdr3_nt: TGTGCCAGCTCACCAGGGACCACTGGAAACACCATATATTTT; cdr3_aa: CASSPGTTGNTIYF
d_call: -; v_call: TRBV29-1; cdr3_length: 12; clone_size: -; j_call: TRBJ1-6; cdr3_nt: TGCAGCGTTGGGTGGTATAATTCACCCCTCCACTTT; cdr3_aa: CSVGWYNSPLHF
d_call: -; v_call: TRBV2; cdr3_length: 15; clone_size: -; j_call: TRBJ2-7; cdr3_nt: TGTGCTAGCAGTGACCAGTCAGCAGCTGCCTACGAGCAGTACTTC; cdr3_aa: CASSDQSAAAYEQYF
d_call: -; v_call: TRBV5-1; cdr3_length: 17; clone_size: -; j_call: TRBJ2-1; cdr3_nt: TGCGCCAGCAGCTCCCGAGGAGGGACGGACGAGTTGGGTGAGCAGTTCTTC; cdr3_aa: CASSSRGGTDELGEQFF
d_call: -; v_call: TRBV5-1; cdr3_length: 15; clone_size: -; j_call: TRBJ1-3; cdr3_nt: TGCGCCAGCAGATCCACGGAGAGCTCTGGAAACACCATATATTTT; cdr3_aa: CASRSTESSGNTIYF
d_call: TRBD1; v_call: TRBV7-2; cdr3_length: 15; clone_size: -; j_call: TRBJ1-1; cdr3_nt: TGTGCCAGCAGCACGACACAGGGGGCATACGCTGAAGCTTTCTTT; cdr3_aa: CASSTTQGAYAEAFF
d_call: TRBD1; v_call: TRBV28; cdr3_length: 15; clone_size: -; j_call: TRBJ1-5; cdr3_nt: TGTGCCAGCCTTCGAGGGACAGTTAGCAATCAGCCCCAGCATTTT; cdr3_aa: CASLRGTVSNQPQHF
d_call: TRBD1; v_call: TRBV6-1; cdr3_length: 14; clone_size: -; j_call: TRBJ2-7; cdr3_nt: TGTGCCAGCAGTGACCGGGACAGGGTCCACGAGCAGTACTTC; cdr3_aa: CASSDRDRVHEQYF
d_call: -; v_call: TRBV30; cdr3_length: 12; clone_size: -; j_call: TRBJ2-6; cdr3_nt: TGTGCCTGGATGAGTGGGGCCAACGTCCTGACTTTC; cdr3_aa: CAWMSGANVLTF
d_call: -; v_call: TRBV5-1; cdr3_length: 15; clone_size: -; j_call: TRBJ2-3; cdr3_nt: TGCGCCAGCAGCCCTGGCCGAGGGGGCACAGATACGCAGTATTTT; cdr3_aa: CASSPGRGGTDTQYF
d_call: -; v_call: TRBV6-5; cdr3_length: 12; clone_size: once; j_call: TRBJ1-1; cdr3_nt: TGTGCCAGCAGTTACCCGACAGGAGGGGCTTTCTTT; cdr3_aa: CASSYPTGGAFF
d_call: TRBD2; v_call: TRBV7-2; cdr3_length: 16; clone_size: -; j_call: TRBJ2-3; cdr3_nt: TGTGCCAGCAGCTTTTTAGCGGGACTTAGCACAGATACGCAGTATTTT; cdr3_aa: CASSFLAGLSTDTQYF
d_call: -; v_call: TRBV5-1; cdr3_length: 14; clone_size: -; j_call: TRBJ2-1; cdr3_nt: TGCGCCAGCAGCCTCCTAACCTCTAAGGGTGAGCAGTTCTTC; cdr3_aa: CASSLLTSKGEQFF
d_call: TRBD1; v_call: TRBV19; cdr3_length: 17; clone_size: -; j_call: TRBJ1-5; cdr3_nt: TGTGCCAGTAGTATTATAGGGACAGGGATTAGCAATCAGCCCCAGCATTTT; cdr3_aa: CASSIIGTGISNQPQHF
d_call: -; v_call: TRBV19; cdr3_length: 13; clone_size: few; j_call: TRBJ1-6; cdr3_nt: TGTGCCACTTCCGGGACAAGGGGTTCACCCCTCCACTTT; cdr3_aa: CATSGTRGSPLHF
d_call: -; v_call: TRBV6-6; cdr3_length: 15; clone_size: -; j_call: TRBJ1-6; cdr3_nt: TGTGCCAGCAGTTACTCAACCCAGGACAGATCACCCCTCCACTTT; cdr3_aa: CASSYSTQDRSPLHF
d_call: -; v_call: TRBV4-3; cdr3_length: 16; clone_size: -; j_call: TRBJ2-5; cdr3_nt: TGCGCCAGCAGCCAAGGAACTAGGACTCTTCAAGAGACCCAGTACTTC; cdr3_aa: CASSQGTRTLQETQYF
d_call: -; v_call: TRBV30; cdr3_length: 12; clone_size: -; j_call: TRBJ1-2; cdr3_nt: TGTGCCTGGAGTGTATGGGGCTATGGCTACACCTTC; cdr3_aa: CAWSVWGYGYTF
d_call: -; v_call: TRBV11-3; cdr3_length: 12; clone_size: -; j_call: TRBJ1-2; cdr3_nt: TGTGCCAGCAGCGGGGACGGCCATGGCTACACCTTC; cdr3_aa: CASSGDGHGYTF
d_call: -; v_call: TRBV4-2; cdr3_length: 19; clone_size: -; j_call: TRBJ2-3; cdr3_nt: TGTGCCAGCAGCCAAGATTTCATTCCGCGCCGCCCTAGCACAGATACGCAGTATTTT; cdr3_aa: CASSQDFIPRRPSTDTQYF
d_call: TRBD2; v_call: TRBV7-8; cdr3_length: 14; clone_size: -; j_call: TRBJ2-1; cdr3_nt: TGTGCCAGCAGCATAACGGGGGGTAACAATGAGCAGTTCTTC; cdr3_aa: CASSITGGNNEQFF
d_call: TRBD2; v_call: TRBV28; cdr3_length: 16; clone_size: -; j_call: TRBJ2-1; cdr3_nt: TGTGCCAGCAGTTCCCCAAGCGGGGGCCGGCTCGGGGAGCAGTTCTTC; cdr3_aa: CASSSPSGGRLGEQFF
d_call: -; v_call: TRBV28; cdr3_length: 13; clone_size: -; j_call: TRBJ2-6; cdr3_nt: TGTGCCAGCAGACTGAAAGCAGCCAACGTCCTGACTTTC; cdr3_aa: CASRLKAANVLTF
d_call: -; v_call: TRBV4-3; cdr3_length: 16; clone_size: few; j_call: TRBJ1-1; cdr3_nt: TGCGCCAGCAGCCAAGCGGAGACAGCTGTGAACACTGAAGCTTTCTTT; cdr3_aa: CASSQAETAVNTEAFF
d_call: TRBD1; v_call: TRBV5-1; cdr3_length: 17; clone_size: -; j_call: TRBJ1-3; cdr3_nt: TGCGCCAGCAGCTTTAATGCGGGACAGGGTTCTGGAAACACCATATATTTT; cdr3_aa: CASSFNAGQGSGNTIYF
d_call: -; v_call: TRBV29-1; cdr3_length: 14; clone_size: -; j_call: TRBJ1-1; cdr3_nt: TGCAGCGTCGCCTCCCGGGGGGGTCCGACTGAAGCTTTCTTT; cdr3_aa: CSVASRGGPTEAFF
d_call: TRBD1; v_call: TRBV27; cdr3_length: 15; clone_size: -; j_call: TRBJ1-6; cdr3_nt: TGTGCCAGCAGTACATCCGGGACAGGGAATTCACCCCTCCACTTT; cdr3_aa: CASSTSGTGNSPLHF
d_call: -; v_call: TRBV19; cdr3_length: 14; clone_size: -; j_call: TRBJ1-1; cdr3_nt: TGTGCCAGTAGTATCCCCTCAGGGAGGACTGAAGCTTTCTTT; cdr3_aa: CASSIPSGRTEAFF
d_call: -; v_call: TRBV2; cdr3_length: 17; clone_size: -; j_call: TRBJ2-5; cdr3_nt: TGTGCCAGCACACCGGGGGTTACAGGGGCCGGGTCGGAGACCCAGTACTTC; cdr3_aa: CASTPGVTGAGSETQYF
d_call: TRBD1; v_call: TRBV19; cdr3_length: 18; clone_size: -; j_call: TRBJ2-3; cdr3_nt: TGTGCCAGTAGTATGGGACAGGGGGGGACTATCAGCACAGATACGCAGTATTTT; cdr3_aa: CASSMGQGGTISTDTQYF
d_call: -; v_call: TRBV12-5; cdr3_length: 15; clone_size: -; j_call: TRBJ2-1; cdr3_nt: TGTGCTAGTGGTCCGGACCCCGGCACCTACAATGAGCAGTTCTTC; cdr3_aa: CASGPDPGTYNEQFF
d_call: -; v_call: TRBV5-4; cdr3_length: 14; clone_size: -; j_call: TRBJ1-2; cdr3_nt: TGTGCCAGCCGGGACGTAAGGTCTAACTATGGCTACACCTTC; cdr3_aa: CASRDVRSNYGYTF
d_call: -; v_call: TRBV5-1; cdr3_length: 16; clone_size: once; j_call: TRBJ1-2; cdr3_nt: TGCGCCAGCAGCTTGGAGTCGGGCAGGGGTTCCCATGGCTACACCTTC; cdr3_aa: CASSLESGRGSHGYTF
d_call: -; v_call: TRBV11-2; cdr3_length: 14; clone_size: -; j_call: TRBJ1-5; cdr3_nt: TGTGCCAGCAGCTTAGGTCAGGCCGGGCAGCCCCAGCATTTT; cdr3_aa: CASSLGQAGQPQHF
d_call: -; v_call: TRBV6-5; cdr3_length: 16; clone_size: -; j_call: TRBJ2-7; cdr3_nt: TGTGCCAGCAGTTACTCGACGGCAGGGCGGGCCTACGAGCAGTACTTC; cdr3_aa: CASSYSTAGRAYEQYF
d_call: -; v_call: TRBV18; cdr3_length: 15; clone_size: -; j_call: TRBJ2-3; cdr3_nt: TGTGCCAGCTCACCAGGGGCTAGCGGCACAGATACGCAGTATTTT; cdr3_aa: CASSPGASGTDTQYF
d_call: -; v_call: TRBV5-4; cdr3_length: 13; clone_size: -; j_call: TRBJ1-2; cdr3_nt: TGTGCCAGCAGTCGACAGTCCGCCTATGGCTACACCTTC; cdr3_aa: CASSRQSAYGYTF
d_call: -; v_call: TRBV6-5; cdr3_length: 14; clone_size: few; j_call: TRBJ2-1; cdr3_nt: TGTGCCAGCAGTCCCAGGGCCATTTACAATGAGCAGTTCTTC; cdr3_aa: CASSPRAIYNEQFF
d_call: -; v_call: TRBV30; cdr3_length: 15; clone_size: few; j_call: TRBJ1-3; cdr3_nt: TGTGCCTGGAAGATGCGCGCGGCCTCTGGAAACACCATATATTTT; cdr3_aa: CAWKMRAASGNTIYF
d_call: TRBD1; v_call: TRBV25-1; cdr3_length: 14; clone_size: -; j_call: TRBJ1-4; cdr3_nt: TGTGCCAGCAGCCAACCGACAGGGGTCGAAAAACTGTTTTTT; cdr3_aa: CASSQPTGVEKLFF
d_call: TRBD1; v_call: TRBV7-2; cdr3_length: 14; clone_size: -; j_call: TRBJ2-7; cdr3_nt: TGTGCCAGCAGCTCCGGACAGGGGGCATACGAGCAGTACTTC; cdr3_aa: CASSSGQGAYEQYF
d_call: TRBD1; v_call: TRBV7-8; cdr3_length: 15; clone_size: once; j_call: TRBJ2-7; cdr3_nt: TGTGCCAGCAGCTCGCACCGGGACAGATACTACGAGCAGTACTTC; cdr3_aa: CASSSHRDRYYEQYF
d_call: -; v_call: TRBV19; cdr3_length: 15; clone_size: -; j_call: TRBJ2-7; cdr3_nt: TGTGCCAGTAGTGGGGGAGGGGGACAAAGCTACGAGCAGTACTTC; cdr3_aa: CASSGGGGQSYEQYF
d_call: -; v_call: TRBV30; cdr3_length: 11; clone_size: -; j_call: TRBJ2-2; cdr3_nt: TGTGCCTGGACAGGTACCGGGGAGCTGTTTTTT; cdr3_aa: CAWTGTGELFF
d_call: TRBD1; v_call: TRBV7-2; cdr3_length: 14; clone_size: -; j_call: TRBJ2-7; cdr3_nt: TGTGCCAGCAGGGGTGGGCAGGGGGCGTACGAGCAGTACTTC; cdr3_aa: CASRGGQGAYEQYF
d_call: -; v_call: TRBV5-1; cdr3_length: 16; clone_size: few; j_call: TRBJ2-2; cdr3_nt: TGCGCCAGCAGCGTGGACGTGGCGACGAACACCGGGGAGCTGTTTTTT; cdr3_aa: CASSVDVATNTGELFF
d_call: TRBD1; v_call: TRBV5-1; cdr3_length: 15; clone_size: once; j_call: TRBJ1-1; cdr3_nt: TGCGCCAGCAGCTACGACAGGGTCATGAACACTGAAGCTTTCTTT; cdr3_aa: CASSYDRVMNTEAFF
d_call: -; v_call: TRBV12-2; cdr3_length: 16; clone_size: -; j_call: TRBJ2-5; cdr3_nt: TGTGCAAGTCGCTCCTCAAGACGTGTCAAGAGCGAGACCCAGTACTTC; cdr3_aa: CASRSSRRVKSETQYF
d_call: TRBD1; v_call: TRBV7-8; cdr3_length: 18; clone_size: -; j_call: TRBJ2-7; cdr3_nt: TGTGCCAGCAGCTTAGTGTCCTCAACAGGGGCAAACTCCTACGAGCAGTACTTC; cdr3_aa: CASSLVSSTGANSYEQYF
d_call: TRBD1; v_call: TRBV2; cdr3_length: 14; clone_size: -; j_call: TRBJ1-4; cdr3_nt: TGTGCCAGCAGTGATAGGACAGGCCGTGAAAAACTGTTTTTT; cdr3_aa: CASSDRTGREKLFF
d_call: TRBD2; v_call: TRBV30; cdr3_length: 14; clone_size: -; j_call: TRBJ2-3; cdr3_nt: TGTGCCTGGAGGCGGGGGGTTTTGGCAGATACGCAGTATTTT; cdr3_aa: CAWRRGVLADTQYF
d_call: -; v_call: TRBV10-2; cdr3_length: 13; clone_size: -; j_call: TRBJ2-7; cdr3_nt: TGCGCCAGCAGTGAGTCGGAGGGGGGCGAGCAGTACTTC; cdr3_aa: CASSESEGGEQYF